The TCR beta chain under discussion was sequenced for a study of blood T cell repertoires in COVID-19. Produced via immunoSEQ multiplex PCR; TCRdb's table is partial and in-frame only. Here the sample spans around 200,000 clones, 65% to 85% being singletons. Trimming removed 11 bases at V and 4 bases at J, with 15 bases between. CDR3 length: 13 residues. CDR1 SNHLY and CDR2 FYNNEI come from the germline V gene. The origin of this receptor is a woman between 25 and 40 years old who had recovered from COVID-19. The chain joins TRBV2 to TRBJ2-1, with D possibly matching TRBD1 (5 bases). Sample: PBMCs or T cells enriched from blood (not recorded which). The CDR3: CAGGTGAYNEQFF. The CDR3 bases are TGTGCCGGTGGAACAGGAGCATACAATGAGCAGTTCTTC.